This entry lists 27 T cell receptor beta chains sequenced from one sample in a study of blood T cells in healthy people across ages. A second PCR, run for roughly 7 to 11 cycles, used a sample-barcoded 5' primer plus a J-beta primer mix. MiXCR was run by TCRdb on the 5' RACE reads, yielding one entry per CDR3 protein. The sample lists approximately 810,000 distinct CDR3 sequences, about 30% occurring once. Sequencing was carried out using blood. The receptors were sampled from an elderly woman in good health.

Remarks on this clonotype: A read error is possible here, since a much larger clone lies one base away. In DNA, the CDR3 is TGCGCCAGCAGCCCAAGTATACTAGCGGGATACAATGAGCAGTTCTTC. This encodes CASSPSILAGYNEQFF. The gene calls are TRBV4-3 and TRBJ2-1, with 10 bases matching TRBD2. Germline-derived CDR1 and CDR2 are LGHNA and YSLEER. Trimming at V came to 4 bases and at J to 4 bases, leaving 7 bases not matched to a gene. The CDR3 is 16 amino acids.

This clonotype appeared many times. V and J are TRBV12-3 or TRBV12-4 and TRBJ2-1; a possible D gene is TRBD1 (5 bases). V lost 5 bases, J lost 7 bases, and 18 bases lay in between. The CDR3 is made up of 15 amino acids. CDR3 protein: CASSRAYRRDNEQFF. The CDR3 DNA follows: TGTGCCAGCAGTCGCGCTTATCGCAGGGATAATGAGCAGTTCTTC.

The chain uses TRBV4-1 and TRBJ2-5; D perhaps matches TRBD1 (6 bases). The CDR3 is 15 amino acids. Deletions cut 7 bases from V and 1 base from J, with 16 bases between. From germline, CDR1 is MGHRA and CDR2 YSYEKL. CDR3 nucleotides: TGCGCCAGCACTCAGGGGCCAGACTTCCAAGAGACCCAGTACTTC. The encoded protein is CASTQGPDFQETQYF.

This clonotype appeared many times. The rearrangement joins TRBV6-2 or TRBV6-3 to TRBJ2-1, with TRBD2 matching 13 bases. V shed 0 bases, J shed 0 bases, and the junction held 5 bases outside the gene matches. The CDR3 contains 19 residues. CDR1 MNHEY and CDR2 SVGEGT come from the germline V gene. In nucleotides, the CDR3 is TGTGCCAGCAGTTACTCGACTAGCGGGGGGATCAGCTCCTACAATGAGCAGTTCTTC. Amino acid sequence: CASSYSTSGGISSYNEQFF.

This clonotype was picked up many times. J is TRBJ1-2 and V is TRBV7-9; 8 bases map to TRBD1. Unmatched junction bases numbered 7, after V lost 1 base and J lost 6 bases. The CDR3 has 15 amino acids. Germline loops: CDR1 SEHNR, CDR2 FQNEAQ (reference sequence). The CDR3 region is CASSLEPGTGDGYTF. DNA of the CDR3: TGTGCCAGCAGCTTAGAACCCGGGACAGGAGATGGCTACACCTTC.

The chain couples TRBV28 to TRBJ2-5; D tentatively fits TRBD1 or TRBD2 (5 bases each). This CDR3 has 16 residues. Per the germline V gene, CDR1 is MDHEN and CDR2 is SYDVKM. Trimming took 5 bases from V and 2 from J, leaving 18 bases between them. This CDR3 is CASSVGTSAVQETQYF. The CDR3 DNA follows: TGTGCCAGCAGTGTGGGGACGAGCGCGGTTCAAGAGACCCAGTACTTC.

This clonotype was observed a handful of times. The chain employs TRBV6-2 or TRBV6-3 and TRBJ1-1; weak D call: TRBD1 (5 bases). The CDR3 totals 15 residues. The germline V gene has CDR1 MNHEY and CDR2 SVGEGT. V was pared by 6 bases and J by 0 bases, with 14 bases between. CDR3 in DNA: TGTGCCAGCAGATCCCACCGGGACCTGAACACTGAAGCTTTCTTT. Protein sequence: CASRSHRDLNTEAFF.

The chain combines TRBV5-5 with TRBJ1-1; D gene uncertain. Per germline, CDR1 SGHKS and CDR2 YYEKEE (reference sequence). V was cut by 3 bases and J by 4 bases, with 10 bases left in between. The CDR3 runs to 13 residues. CDR3 region: CASSYGSFTEAFF. CDR3 nucleotides: TGTGCCAGCAGCTACGGGTCGTTCACTGAAGCTTTCTTT.

Concerning this clonotype itself: One end of the junction is discordant with germline, which a read error may explain. The genes are TRBV2 and TRBJ2-7; possibly TRBD1 for D (5 bases). The CDR3 is made up of 15 amino acids. In germline, CDR1 is SNHLY, CDR2 FYNNEI. The CDR3, as DNA: TGTGCCAGCAGTGAGAAAGGGGCAGGGTCCTACGGGCAGTACTTC. Amino acid sequence: CASSEKGAGSYGQYF.

The table lists this clonotype with many counts. The chain carries TRBV27 and TRBJ2-5, with D tentatively TRBD1 (5 bases). Germline CDR1 MNHEY, CDR2 SMNVEV (reference sequence). Trimming stripped 3 bases from V and 0 bases from J, with 11 bases between. This CDR3 is 15 amino acids long. The CDR3 region is CASSFNRQYQETQYF. The DNA of the CDR3 is TGTGCCAGCAGTTTTAACAGACAGTACCAAGAGACCCAGTACTTC.

This clonotype was recorded many times. CDR3 residues: CASSTTGVDYGYTF. Here the CDR3 DNA reads TGTGCCAGCAGCACGACAGGGGTCGACTATGGCTACACCTTC. The chain has TRBV5-5 and TRBJ1-2; TRBD1 aligns across 8 bases. The V gene's germline CDR1 is SGHKS and CDR2 YYEKEE (reference sequence). The V gene end was trimmed by 4 bases and the J gene end by 3 bases; junction bases not matched to a gene: 5. This CDR3 has 14 amino acids.

At least ten counts were recorded for this clonotype. J is TRBJ2-1 and V is TRBV7-2; D assignment may be TRBD1 or TRBD2 (6 bases each). CDR1 and CDR2 from the germline V gene are SGHTA and FQGNSA. Trimming removed 1 base at V and 6 bases at J, with 13 bases between. The CDR3 spans 15 residues. CDR3 coding DNA: TGTGCCAGCAGCTTAGGCGGGACAAAAATCAATGAGCAGTTCTTC. Translation gives CASSLGGTKINEQFF.

This clonotype was observed a handful of times. Given a much more abundant clone one base away, this may be a read error. The chain combines TRBV12-3 or TRBV12-4 with TRBJ2-7; TRBD1 aligns across 10 bases. Losses at the gene ends were 7 bases for V and 4 bases for J; bases not matched to a gene: 10. The length of the CDR3 is 15 residues. This chain's CDR3 is CASTPRQGAMYEQYF. The CDR3 DNA is TGTGCCAGCACACCCAGACAGGGGGCAATGTACGAGCAGTACTTC.

As concerns this clonotype: A read error may account for a junction end that differs from germline. This chain connects TRBV12-3 or TRBV12-4 to TRBJ2-3; 8 nucleotides agree with TRBD1. This CDR3 contains 17 residues. This CDR3 reads CASSLVGTAGGTDAQYF. CDR3 DNA: TGTGCCAGCAGTTTAGTCGGGACCGCAGGGGGCACAGATGCGCAGTATTTT.

Worth noting for this clonotype: This may come from a read error, since a much larger clone is one base off. The chain recombines TRBV5-1 with TRBJ2-7, with D tentatively TRBD1 (5 bases). Germline V gives CDR1 SGHRS, CDR2 YFSETQ. There are 12 residues in the CDR3. The CDR3 is CTSSLGESIQYF. The DNA for the CDR3 is TGCACCAGCAGCTTAGGGGAAAGTATTCAGTACTTC.

This clonotype was counted ten times or more. V is TRBV20-1 and J is TRBJ1-6; D is ambiguous. This CDR3 is 13 amino acids long. The germline V and J ends were trimmed by 4 bases and 14 bases, with 18 bases remaining between them. Germline loops: CDR1 DFQATT, CDR2 SNEGSKA (reference sequence). The CDR3, as DNA: TGCAGTGCTACGGACCGTATATCCCGGACCCTCCACTTT. Translation: CSATDRISRTLHF.

This clonotype was detected many times. It may be a read error: a sequence one base away is much more abundant. The chain carries TRBV20-1 and TRBJ2-1; D remains ambiguous. CDR1 and CDR2 (germline): DFQATT, SNEGSKA (reference sequence). Between the trimmed V and J ends, which lost 3 bases and 8 bases, there was a span of 11 bases. This CDR3 region has 12 residues. CDR3 loop: CSASQVWYEQFF. Written as DNA, the CDR3 is TGCAGTGCTAGCCAGGTTTGGTATGAGCAGTTCTTC.

As regards this clonotype: This sequence may be a read error, since a much larger clone differs from it by one base. This rearrangement joins TRBV2 to TRBJ2-3; 8 nucleotides agree with TRBD2. Germline assignment: CDR1 SNHLY and CDR2 FYNNEI. The V segment lost 4 bases and the J segment 3 bases; nucleotides outside the gene matches: 12. This CDR3 region has 17 residues. The CDR3 DNA follows: TGTGCCAGCAGTGGAGAGGGGCTACGGGGGGGAACAGATACGCAGTATTTT. Its translation is CASSGEGLRGGTDTQYF.

This clonotype showed up many times. The CDR3 DNA sequence: TGTGCCAGCAGTTACTCGAACTCACCCCTCCACTTT. As protein: CASSYSNSPLHF. This chain uses TRBV6-5 with TRBJ1-6; D uncertain. Germline values: CDR1 MNHEY, CDR2 SVGAGI. V gave up 0 bases and J gave up 10 bases, with 4 bases separating them. CDR3 size: 12 residues.

The CDR3, as DNA: TGCGCCAGCAGCCAAGGGACAGGTCTCTCAGATACGCAGTATTTT. Protein sequence: CASSQGTGLSDTQYF. J is TRBJ2-3 and V is TRBV4-3, with TRBD1 matching 7 bases. The germline CDR1 and CDR2 sequences are LGHNA and YSLEER. There are 15 residues in the CDR3. The V segment lost 1 base and the J segment 4 bases; nucleotides outside the gene matches: 5.

This clonotype was picked up many times. The V gene is TRBV3-1, the J gene TRBJ2-3, with D hard to call. The V end lost 3 bases, the J end lost 0 bases, and 13 bases lay between the germline ends. There are 16 residues in the CDR3. Germline lookup yields CDR1 LGHDT and CDR2 YNNKEL (reference sequence). In DNA form, the CDR3 reads TGTGCCAGCAGCCAGGGTCCCGGCCTCAGCACAGATACGCAGTATTTT. Protein sequence: CASSQGPGLSTDTQYF.

The gene calls are TRBV6-5 and TRBJ1-1; D is unresolved. The CDR3 runs to 14 residues. Germline CDR1 reads MNHEY; CDR2 reads SVGAGI. V lost 0 bases to trimming and J lost 2 bases, with 7 bases between them. Written as DNA, the CDR3 is TGTGCCAGCAGTTACTCGAGTACTAACACTGAAGCTTTCTTT. Amino acids: CASSYSSTNTEAFF.

This clonotype was picked up a small number of times. The chain has TRBV29-1 and TRBJ1-1; 10 bases match TRBD1. The length of the CDR3 is 18 residues. Trimming took 6 bases from V and 3 from J; bases not matched to a gene: 19. Per the germline V gene, CDR1 is SQVTM and CDR2 is ANQGSEA. CDR3 sequence: CSVQSPLVRQGADTEAFF. The CDR3 DNA sequence: TGCAGCGTCCAAAGCCCTCTGGTCCGACAGGGGGCGGACACTGAAGCTTTCTTT.

This clonotype was counted many times. The J gene is TRBJ2-7, the V gene TRBV4-3, with a tentative D call TRBD1 (5 bases). Trimming pared 1 base from V and 3 bases from J, leaving 16 bases between. The CDR3 is made up of 16 amino acids. CDR1 and CDR2 from the germline V gene are LGHNA and YSLEER. CDR3 DNA: TGCGCCAGCAGCCAAGGCCTCCATTTAGGGGTCTACGAGCAGTACTTC. It encodes CASSQGLHLGVYEQYF.

This clonotype showed up just a few times. The chain employs TRBV5-6 and TRBJ1-2; 8 bases map to TRBD1. Germline V gene lookup returns CDR1 SGHDT and CDR2 YYEEEE. There are 15 residues in the CDR3. V was pared by 2 bases and J by 4 bases, with 7 bases of the junction left unmatched. The DNA for the CDR3 is TGTGCCAGCAGCTTAGGGACAACAGGGGGCTATGGCTACACCTTC. Residues: CASSLGTTGGYGYTF.

This rearrangement joins TRBV9 to TRBJ1-2; D not resolved. The CDR3 loop spans 14 amino acids. Trimming pared 2 bases from V and 0 bases from J, leaving 8 bases between. Germline V gene sequence: CDR1 SGDLS, CDR2 YYNGEE. CDR3 sequence: CASSVSGSNYGYTF. In DNA, the CDR3 is TGTGCCAGCAGCGTTTCCGGGTCTAACTATGGCTACACCTTC.

This clonotype showed up just a few times. The chain employs TRBV12-3 or TRBV12-4 and TRBJ1-1; 11 nucleotides align to TRBD1. CDR3 size: 13 residues. J was trimmed by 11 bases and V by 5 bases; bases with no gene match: 7. For the CDR3, the DNA is TGTGCCAGCAGTAGCGCCGGGACAGGGGGGGCTTTCTTT. Protein: CASSSAGTGGAFF.